The next 17 T cell receptor beta chains were all read from a single sample in a study of blood T cell repertoires in COVID-19. Libraries were prepared by immunoSEQ multiplex PCR; TCRdb keeps only in-frame clonotypes and omits some of them. The repertoire holds 130,000 to 150,000 clones, with about nine tenths as singletons. Sequenced material: peripheral blood. Receptors originate from a woman in her forties or fifties with acute or convalescent COVID-19.

V and J are TRBV24-1 and TRBJ2-5; D is perhaps TRBD2 (6 bases). Looked up from germline, CDR1 is KGHDR and CDR2 is SFDVKD. Trimming took off 1 base at V and 5 bases at J, with 10 bases between the two ends. The CDR3 runs 14 residues. The CDR3 coding sequence is TGTGCCACCAGTGATTTAGGAGGGCTTGAGACCCAGTACTTC. Its protein product is CATSDLGGLETQYF.

J is TRBJ1-2 and V is TRBV6-5; D unclear. The V gene lost 6 bases and the J gene lost 7 bases, with 18 bases spanning the gap. Per the germline V gene, CDR1 is MNHEY and CDR2 is SVGAGI. CDR3 length: 14 amino acids. The CDR3 region is CASRIPSGSGGYTF. The CDR3 coding sequence is TGTGCCAGCAGAATACCATCCGGGTCCGGTGGCTACACCTTC.

The genes are TRBV11-2 and TRBJ2-1; 9 nucleotides line up with TRBD2. Losses at the gene ends were 1 base for V and 9 bases for J; bases not matched to a gene: 7. Germline loops: CDR1 SGHAT, CDR2 FQNNGV. The CDR3 contains 15 residues. The CDR3 loop is CASSLGSGRMGEQFF. The DNA for the CDR3 is TGTGCCAGCAGCTTAGGGAGCGGGAGGATGGGTGAGCAGTTCTTC.

This clone was observed a few times. This sequence joins TRBV27 and TRBJ2-7; 9 bases are a match to TRBD1. CDR3 length: 16 residues. The germline gives CDR1 MNHEY, CDR2 SMNVEV (reference sequence). With V trimmed by 7 bases and J by 3 bases, 13 bases remained unmatched. CDR3 amino acids: CASTSYRDRVSYEQYF. The CDR3 nucleotides read TGTGCCAGCACCTCGTACCGGGACAGGGTTAGCTACGAGCAGTACTTC.

The rearrangement links TRBV10-1 to TRBJ2-2, with 7 bases lining up with TRBD2. The CDR3 is 14 amino acids. Germline V gene lookup returns CDR1 WNHNN and CDR2 SYGVQD (reference sequence). V was pared by 8 bases and J by 4 bases, with 7 bases of the junction left unmatched. CDR3 loop: CASQPSGRTGELFF. For the CDR3, the DNA is TGCGCCAGCCAACCTAGCGGACGCACCGGGGAGCTGTTTTTT.

V usage is TRBV15 and J usage is TRBJ1-2, with TRBD1 identical over 7 bases. The CDR3 contains 15 residues. Germline V gene data show CDR1 as LNHNV and CDR2 as YYDKDF (reference sequence). Trimming removed 3 bases from V and 2 bases from J; junction bases left unmatched: 6. The CDR3 DNA is TGTGCCACCAGCAGTGGGACAGTGCCGAACTATGGCTACACCTTC. This codes for CATSSGTVPNYGYTF.

J is TRBJ2-3 and V is TRBV7-9; 8 bases fit TRBD2. CDR3 length: 16 residues. Unmatched junction bases numbered 5, after V lost 1 base and J lost 2 bases. CDR1 and CDR2 from the germline V gene are SEHNR and FQNEAQ (reference sequence). DNA of the CDR3: TGTGCCAGCAGCTTAGACGCGGGGGGTACCACAGATACGCAGTATTTT. Encoded protein: CASSLDAGGTTDTQYF.

The chain carries TRBV5-1 and TRBJ1-1; TRBD1 matches 9 bases. Unmatched junction bases numbered 5, after V lost 7 bases and J lost 1 base. The length of the CDR3 is 14 residues. Per the germline V gene, CDR1 is SGHRS and CDR2 is YFSETQ. DNA for the CDR3: TGCGCCAGCGGCGGACAGGGGTCGAACACTGAAGCTTTCTTT. Its protein product is CASGGQGSNTEAFF.

This chain joins TRBV7-9 and TRBJ1-3; D possibly corresponds to TRBD1 (6 bases). V lost 2 bases and J 2 bases, leaving 13 bases between the germline ends. The germline gives CDR1 SEHNR, CDR2 FQNEAQ (reference sequence). The CDR3 has 16 residues. CDR3 protein: CASSLLGGSAGNTIYF. CDR3 DNA: TGTGCCAGCAGCTTACTTGGGGGCAGCGCTGGAAACACCATATATTTT.

This chain uses TRBV19 with TRBJ2-7; D perhaps matches TRBD2 (5 bases). This CDR3 has 16 amino acids. Per germline, CDR1 LNHDA and CDR2 SQIVND (reference sequence). The ends were cut back, 7 bases at V and 2 bases at J, with 21 bases in the middle. The CDR3 sequence is CASTRGSSGDPYEQYF. For the CDR3, the DNA is TGTGCCAGTACTCGTGGGTCCAGCGGAGACCCCTACGAGCAGTACTTC.

This chain connects TRBV28 to TRBJ2-7; the match to TRBD1 covers 9 bases. V gave up 5 bases and J gave up 1 base; unmatched junction bases: 6. From germline, CDR1 is MDHEN and CDR2 SYDVKM. The CDR3 spans 15 residues. CDR3 amino acids: CASSHRQGGSYEQYF. CDR3 in DNA: TGTGCCAGCAGTCACCGACAGGGGGGTTCCTACGAGCAGTACTTC.

The rearrangement uses TRBV27 and TRBJ2-7; 9 bases align to TRBD1. In germline, CDR1 is MNHEY, CDR2 SMNVEV (reference sequence). V trimming: 5 bases; J trimming: 2 bases; junction bases outside the gene matches: 4. This CDR3 has 14 amino acids. CDR3 bases: TGTGCCAGCAGTAGGACAGGGGTACCCTACGAGCAGTACTTC. It translates to CASSRTGVPYEQYF.

The CDR3 protein is CASSLAGGHGYTF. For the CDR3, the DNA is TGTGCCAGCAGCTTGGCAGGGGGACATGGCTACACCTTC. The V and J genes are TRBV5-4 and TRBJ1-2; 7 bases match TRBD1. After removal of 0 bases from V and 6 bases from J, the junction contained 2 bases not matched to a gene. This CDR3 has 13 amino acids. Germline CDR1 SGHNT, CDR2 YYREEE (reference sequence).

The chain employs TRBV7-3 and TRBJ1-2, with 7 nucleotides matching TRBD1. Germline assignment: CDR1 SGHTA and CDR2 FQGTGA. This CDR3 is built from 15 residues. J gave up 5 bases and V 5 bases, and 11 bases lay outside the gene matches. The CDR3 spells CASSPGQRFSYGYTF. DNA of the CDR3: TGTGCCAGCAGCCCGGGACAGCGCTTCTCTTATGGCTACACCTTC.

The J gene is TRBJ2-2, the V gene TRBV7-2; the D gene is possibly TRBD2 (6 bases). The CDR3 loop spans 15 amino acids. Germline CDR1 SGHTA, CDR2 FQGNSA. The V gene lost 3 bases and the J gene lost 0 bases, with 8 bases spanning the gap. The chain's CDR3 is CASSLGGANTGELFF. The CDR3, as DNA: TGTGCCAGCAGCTTGGGCGGGGCGAACACCGGGGAGCTGTTTTTT.

The V gene is TRBV20-1, the J gene TRBJ2-7, with TRBD2 identical over 7 bases. CDR1 DFQATT and CDR2 SNEGSKA come from the germline V gene (reference sequence). The junction had 7 bases not matched to a gene; V was cut back by 3 bases and J by 2 bases. The CDR3 is 14 residues long. For the CDR3, the DNA is TGCAGTGCTAGTAGTAGCGGGCGTGCCTACGAGCAGTACTTC. This sequence encodes CSASSSGRAYEQYF.

V is TRBV30 and J is TRBJ1-4; tentatively, D is TRBD1 (5 bases). Trimming removed 1 base at V and 8 bases at J, with 11 bases between. The germline gives CDR1 GTSNPN, CDR2 SVGIG (reference sequence). The CDR3 loop spans 13 amino acids. Written as DNA, the CDR3 is TGTGCCTGGAGTGGAAAGGGGAGGGAAAAACTGTTTTTT. Protein sequence: CAWSGKGREKLFF.